The 21 T cell receptor beta chains below were found in one sample sequenced in a study of T cell repertoires in aging, cancer and after chemotherapy. A mixed TRB-A/B primer pool amplified rearranged TRB by multiplex touch-down PCR. Via MiXCR, TCRdb re-called the multiplex PCR reads, giving one row per CDR3 protein. Of roughly 6,300 distinct CDR3 sequences in the sample, about 29% were seen once. TCR beta rearrangements were amplified from peripheral blood genomic DNA. The specimen was blood. These receptors came from a human donor with a blood cancer. The donor label of this sample is uncertain.

The genes are TRBV6-2 or TRBV6-3 and TRBJ2-1; no clear D gene. The V gene's germline CDR1 is MNHEY and CDR2 SVGEGT. Trimming stripped 2 bases from V and 4 bases from J, with 12 bases between. The CDR3 sequence is 15 residues long. CDR3 region: CASSYEVPGYNEQFF. The CDR3 region has the DNA TGTGCCAGCAGTTACGAGGTCCCCGGATACAATGAGCAGTTCTTC.

The chain carries TRBV5-1 and TRBJ2-1; 10 nucleotides line up with TRBD2. Unmatched junction bases numbered 7, after V lost 4 bases and J lost 6 bases. Per germline, CDR1 SGHRS and CDR2 YFSETQ. The CDR3 covers 15 residues. CDR3 sequence: CASSILAGVGNEQFF. The CDR3 DNA reads as TGCGCCAGCAGCATTCTAGCGGGGGTTGGCAATGAGCAGTTCTTC.

J is TRBJ2-3 and V is TRBV6-5; a possible D gene is TRBD2 (5 bases). The CDR3 covers 17 residues. Germline V gene lookup returns CDR1 MNHEY and CDR2 SVGAGI. Trimming shortened V by 2 bases and J by 2 bases, and 17 bases separated the two germline ends. The CDR3 nucleotides read TGTGCCAGCAGTTACAACCCCGGGGTTCCAGCCACAGATACGCAGTATTTT. Translation gives CASSYNPGVPATDTQYF.

The chain has TRBV12-3 or TRBV12-4 and TRBJ2-3; possible D gene TRBD1, 6 bases. The CDR3 consists of 16 residues. V was shortened by 1 base and J by 1 base, with 12 bases between the two germline ends. The CDR3 sequence: CASSLGGHRGTDTQYF. DNA for the CDR3: TGTGCCAGCAGTTTAGGAGGGCACAGGGGCACAGATACGCAGTATTTT.

The chain employs TRBV30 and TRBJ1-1; 7 bases agree with TRBD1. CDR1 is GTSNPN and CDR2 is SVGIG in the germline V gene (reference sequence). This CDR3 contains 16 residues. V gave up 1 base and J gave up 1 base; unmatched junction bases: 9. CDR3 coding DNA: TGTGCCTGGAGTGCATCAGGGGGTTGGAAGAACACTGAAGCTTTCTTT. Its protein product is CAWSASGGWKNTEAFF.

V usage is TRBV5-4 and J usage is TRBJ2-3; 14 nucleotides match TRBD2. The CDR3 has 19 residues. The germline gives CDR1 SGHNT, CDR2 YYREEE (reference sequence). J gave up 3 bases and V 4 bases, and 13 bases lay outside the gene matches. CDR3 coding DNA: TGTGCCAGCAGCGGGAAAAGACTAGCGGGGGGGGATTGGACAGATACGCAGTATTTT. Translation gives CASSGKRLAGGDWTDTQYF.

The V call is TRBV12-3 or TRBV12-4, the J call TRBJ1-1; D uncertain. With 0 bases removed from V and 11 bases from J, the gap between germline ends came to 13 bases. CDR3 length equals 13 residues. The CDR3 sequence: CASSLASGGGAFF. The CDR3 DNA reads TGTGCCAGCAGTTTAGCTTCAGGCGGTGGTGCTTTCTTT.

V is TRBV4-3 and J is TRBJ2-3; 7 nucleotides line up with TRBD1. CDR3 length equals 14 residues. Germline loops: CDR1 LGHNA, CDR2 YSLEER. The V gene end was trimmed by 2 bases and the J gene end by 2 bases; junction bases not matched to a gene: 1. CDR3 bases: TGCGCCAGCAGCCAAACAGGGGACACAGATACGCAGTATTTT. Its protein is CASSQTGDTDTQYF.

The V gene is TRBV12-3 or TRBV12-4, the J gene TRBJ1-2; no clear D. V gave up 7 bases and J gave up 2 bases, with 17 bases separating them. CDR3 length: 15 residues. CDR3 protein: CASTPGRRRNYGYTF. The CDR3 DNA reads as TGTGCCAGCACTCCGGGGAGGAGAAGGAACTATGGCTACACCTTC.

This clonotype was detected ten times or more. This chain joins TRBV19 and TRBJ2-2, with no clear D. V lost 5 bases and J lost 4, with 14 bases in between. CDR1 and CDR2 from the germline V gene are LNHDA and SQIVND (reference sequence). The CDR3 extends over 15 amino acids. The CDR3 DNA reads as TGTGCCAGTAGTTGGGGTAGGGTGGGCACCGGGGAGCTGTTTTTT. Residues: CASSWGRVGTGELFF.

V gene TRBV19 combines with J gene TRBJ1-1; TRBD1 is a possible D gene (6 bases). The CDR3 has 14 amino acids. Per germline, CDR1 LNHDA and CDR2 SQIVND (reference sequence). The V gene lost 7 bases and the J gene lost 0 bases, with 12 bases spanning the gap. CDR3 nucleotides: TGTGCCAGTAACCCTGGGACACTGAACACTGAAGCTTTCTTT. Translating it yields CASNPGTLNTEAFF.

Comments on this clonotype: One junction end does not reproduce the germline sequence, and a read error may be involved. The rearrangement links TRBV5-4 to TRBJ2-3, with 11 bases identical to TRBD1. The CDR3 sequence is 14 residues long. From germline, CDR1 is SGHNT and CDR2 YYREEE (reference sequence). The CDR3 sequence: CASSRTGGEDTQYF. The CDR3, as DNA: TGCGCCAGCAGCCGGACAGGGGGCGAAGATACGCAGTATTTT.

CDR3 in amino acids: CASSLARLDEQYF. For the CDR3, the DNA is TGTGCCAGCAGCTTAGCGCGGTTGGACGAGCAGTACTTC. The chain carries TRBV7-9 and TRBJ2-7; D remains ambiguous. CDR3 length: 13 amino acids. Trimming shortened V by 0 bases and J by 5 bases, and 8 bases separated the two germline ends. Germline values: CDR1 SEHNR, CDR2 FQNEAQ (reference sequence).

The V and J genes are TRBV30 and TRBJ1-6; D not certain. Trimming removed 7 bases from V and 7 bases from J, with 14 bases in between. Germline V CDR1 and CDR2: GTSNPN, SVGIG (reference sequence). The CDR3 runs to 13 residues. The DNA of the CDR3 is TGTGCCTTGGAGTGGAAGCTGAATTCACCCCTCCACTTT. Encoded protein: CALEWKLNSPLHF.

This sequence joins TRBV11-2 and TRBJ2-7, with TRBD2 matching 11 bases. The CDR3 length is 14 residues. Germline V gene data show CDR1 as SGHAT and CDR2 as FQNNGV. J lost 3 bases, V lost 5 bases, and 3 bases had no gene match. CDR3 in DNA: TGTGCCAGCAGCCCCGGGACTAGCGGCTACGAGCAGTACTTC. Protein: CASSPGTSGYEQYF.

Sample share makes this clonotype medium-sized. The chain recombines TRBV10-2 with TRBJ2-5; the D call may be TRBD1 or TRBD2 (5 bases each). V lost 8 bases and J lost 2, with 15 bases in between. The CDR3 is made up of 14 amino acids. Germline V gene sequence: CDR1 WSHSY, CDR2 SAAADI. The DNA for the CDR3 is TGCGCCAGCGGGGGATTTACAGTACAAGAGACCCAGTACTTC. Translated: CASGGFTVQETQYF.

A word on this clonotype: A much more abundant neighbour one base away suggests this may be a read error. The rearrangement joins TRBV5-5 to TRBJ2-1; perhaps TRBD1 as D (6 bases). The CDR3 consists of 13 residues. Germline CDR1 is SGHKS and CDR2 is YYEKEE (reference sequence). The CDR3 is CAISPDSYNEQFF. The CDR3 DNA is TGTGCCATCAGCCCGGACAGCTACAATGAGCAGTTCTTC.

V is TRBV6-2 or TRBV6-3 and J is TRBJ2-5, with TRBD2 identical over 9 bases. This CDR3 has 16 residues. The germline V gene has CDR1 MNHEY and CDR2 SVGEGT. Unmatched junction bases numbered 11, after V lost 7 bases and J lost 2 bases. The CDR3 DNA is TGTGCCAGCAACGCGGGGCTAGCGGGGTTACAAGAGACCCAGTACTTC. Translation: CASNAGLAGLQETQYF.

The rearrangement joins TRBV5-1 to TRBJ1-1; 10 nucleotides agree with TRBD1. After removal of 5 bases from V and 5 bases from J, the junction contained 3 bases not matched to a gene. CDR1 and CDR2 (germline): SGHRS, YFSETQ. The CDR3 totals 13 residues. The CDR3 spells CASRGQGRTEAFF. The CDR3 nucleotides are TGCGCCAGCAGGGGACAGGGGAGAACTGAAGCTTTCTTT.

The rearrangement joins TRBV20-1 to TRBJ2-5; 9 bases map to TRBD1. The V gene end was trimmed by 3 bases and the J gene end by 2 bases; junction bases not matched to a gene: 16. There are 18 residues in the CDR3. From germline, CDR1 is DFQATT and CDR2 SNEGSKA (reference sequence). CDR3 in amino acids: CSASPGTGRVLHQETQYF. CDR3 nucleotide sequence: TGCAGTGCTAGTCCCGGGACAGGGCGAGTCCTTCATCAAGAGACCCAGTACTTC.

This clonotype is categorized as medium-sized. The CDR3 loop is CASSTVQSSYEQYF. CDR3 bases: TGTGCCAGTAGTACGGTGCAAAGCTCCTACGAGCAGTACTTC. The V and J genes are TRBV19 and TRBJ2-7; D is ambiguous. This CDR3 comprises 14 residues. V lost 4 bases and J 0 bases, leaving 10 bases between the germline ends. Germline-derived CDR1 and CDR2 are LNHDA and SQIVND (reference sequence).